This TCR beta chain is drawn from a study of T-cell reconstitution after alpha-beta-depleted transplantation in children. This clonotype has at least ten counts. This sample's TCRbeta library carried unique molecular identifier barcodes. TCRdb re-analysed the PCR reads in MiXCR, keeping a single row per CDR3 protein. Of about 230,000 distinct CDR3 sequences in the sample, around 11% are singletons; the top ten hold around 2.5%. V lost 8 bases, J lost 5 bases, and 21 bases lay in between. The CDR3 totals 14 residues. CDR1 and CDR2 (germline): DFQATT, SNEGSKA (reference sequence). The starting material was PBMCs from the stem cell graft donor, obtained from the stem cell graft. This sequence originates from a human donor who donated a stem cell graft to a child with acute lymphoblastic leukemia. This chain joins TRBV20-1 and TRBJ2-5; D could derive from TRBD1 or TRBD2 (5 bases each). The CDR3 sequence: CSSLDGARGETQYF. The CDR3 DNA follows: TGCAGTTCCCTAGACGGGGCTAGAGGGGAGACCCAGTACTTC.